One and the same sample provided the 23 T cell receptor beta chains below, sequenced in a study of OX40 agonist ivuxolimab in advanced cancers. This table comes from immunoSEQ multiplex PCR, and its TCRdb copy is limited to in-frame clones, with some not included. Among around 94,000 clones, roughly 90% were seen once, and the ten largest hold roughly 3.5%. The sequenced sample was CD4+ or CD8+ T cells sorted from blood, obtained in a trial of the OX40 agonist ivuxolimab. The receptors originated from an adult with an advanced solid tumor such as melanoma, head and neck, liver or kidney cancer.

In its sample, this clone was seen once. This chain links TRBV5-4 with TRBJ2-3, with D tentatively TRBD1 or TRBD2 (6 bases each). From germline, CDR1 is SGHNT and CDR2 YYREEE (reference sequence). The CDR3 has 17 residues. Trimming stripped 5 bases from V and 2 bases from J, with 21 bases between. CDR3 sequence: CASSLRRGWRHTDTQYF. The DNA for the CDR3 is TGTGCCAGCAGTTTGCGGAGGGGGTGGCGCCACACAGATACGCAGTATTTT.

CDR3 residues: CASSEYGDIQYF. In nucleotides, the CDR3 is TGTGCCAGCAGTGAGTACGGGGACATTCAGTACTTC. The chain couples TRBV27 to TRBJ2-4, with D perhaps TRBD2 (5 bases). Between the trimmed V and J ends, which lost 5 bases and 8 bases, there was a span of 10 bases. Germline V CDR1 and CDR2: MNHEY, SMNVEV (reference sequence). CDR3 length: 12 residues.

J is TRBJ1-2 and V is TRBV2; perhaps TRBD1 as D (5 bases). Germline V gives CDR1 SNHLY, CDR2 FYNNEI. The CDR3 length is 15 residues. V was cut by 0 bases and J by 4 bases, with 12 bases left in between. The CDR3 nucleotides read TGTGCCAGCAGTGAAGCGGGGGACGGATCCTATGGCTACACCTTC. Protein: CASSEAGDGSYGYTF.

The chain uses TRBV15 and TRBJ2-7; tentative D call: TRBD1 (6 bases). Per the germline V gene, CDR1 is LNHNV and CDR2 is YYDKDF (reference sequence). V was pared by 1 base and J by 3 bases, with 13 bases between. This CDR3 has 15 residues. CDR3 coding DNA: TGTGCCACCAGCAGAGCTTCAGGGGACCGCTACGAGCAGTACTTC. It encodes CATSRASGDRYEQYF.

The rearrangement uses TRBV10-3 and TRBJ1-2; D remains ambiguous. V was trimmed by 8 bases and J by 3 bases, leaving 7 bases between them. The CDR3 is made up of 11 amino acids. From germline, CDR1 is ENHRY and CDR2 SYGVKD. CDR3 in amino acids: CAIFDHYGYTF. DNA for the CDR3: TGTGCCATCTTCGACCACTATGGCTACACCTTC.

This rearrangement joins TRBV15 to TRBJ1-5; TRBD1 matches 8 bases. The V and J ends lost 0 bases and 7 bases, in that order; junction bases with no gene match: 5. The length of the CDR3 is 15 residues. Germline values: CDR1 LNHNV, CDR2 YYDKDF (reference sequence). DNA for the CDR3: TGTGCCACCAGCAGAGACTCCCAGGGGGCACAGCCCCAGCATTTT. It specifies CATSRDSQGAQPQHF.

This chain connects TRBV21-1 to TRBJ2-7; the table's D gene call, TRBD2, was not cross checked with the DNA. TRBV21-1 is labeled a pseudogene. The CDR3 sequence is 13 residues long. In DNA, the CDR3 is TGTGCCAGCAGCAAATGGGGGGTGGGCGAGCAGTACTTC. This sequence encodes CASSKWGVGEQYF.

This clone was seen more than once but under ten times. The chain links TRBV19 to TRBJ1-4; D is unresolved. V was clipped by 1 base and J by 12 bases, with 12 bases between them. The CDR3 covers 13 residues. Germline-derived CDR1 and CDR2 are LNHDA and SQIVND (reference sequence). CDR3 sequence reads: CASSIVLGNELFF. CDR3 coding DNA: TGTGCCAGTAGTATAGTATTGGGTAATGAACTGTTTTTT. Looking up the rest from reference TRBV19 and TRBJ1-4 gives the full variable domain: DGGITQSPKYLFRKEGQNVTLSCEQNLNHDAMYWYRQDPGQGLRLIYYSQIVNDFQKGDIAEGYSVSREKKESFPLTVTSAQKNPTAFYLCASSIVLGNELFFGSGTQLSVL.

The chain employs TRBV19 and TRBJ2-1; 11 bases are a match to TRBD2. Germline CDR1 reads LNHDA; CDR2 reads SQIVND (reference sequence). The CDR3 length is 16 residues. Trimming removed 5 bases from V and 3 bases from J; junction bases left unmatched: 6. The CDR3 loop reads CASSRTSGGYYNEQFF. The CDR3 nucleotides read TGTGCCAGTAGTCGCACTAGCGGGGGCTACTACAATGAGCAGTTCTTC.

This chain joins TRBV11-2 and TRBJ2-5; TRBD1 or TRBD2 may be the D gene (5 bases each). CDR3 size: 17 residues. Trimming took off 0 bases at V and 2 bases at J, with 16 bases between the two ends. Germline assignment: CDR1 SGHAT and CDR2 FQNNGV. The CDR3 loop is CASSLDPAGTMQETQYF. CDR3 bases: TGTGCCAGCAGCTTAGACCCCGCCGGGACCATGCAAGAGACCCAGTACTTC.

The rearrangement uses TRBV7-3 and TRBJ1-1, with a tentative D call TRBD1 (5 bases). CDR1 SGHTA and CDR2 FQGTGA come from the germline V gene. The length of the CDR3 is 15 residues. Deletions cut 3 bases from V and 1 base from J, with 12 bases between. The CDR3 spells CASSLAGGWNTEAFF. The CDR3 DNA reads TGTGCCAGCAGCTTGGCGGGGGGTTGGAACACTGAAGCTTTCTTT. The full variable domain, its missing parts supplied by reference TRBV7-3 and TRBJ1-1, is GAGVSQTPSNKVTEKGKYVELRCDPISGHTALYWYRQSLGQGPEFLIYFQGTGAADDSGLPNDRFFAVRPEGSVSTLKIQRTERGDSAVYLCASSLAGGWNTEAFFGQGTRLTVV.

This chain uses TRBV10-2 with TRBJ1-3; TRBD1 might be the D (6 bases). Between the trimmed V and J ends, which lost 8 bases and 2 bases, there was a span of 10 bases. This CDR3 has 13 residues. Germline CDR1 is WSHSY and CDR2 is SAAADI. The CDR3 DNA follows: TGCGCCAGCGTGGAGGGGGCTGGAAACACCATATATTTT. Translation: CASVEGAGNTIYF.

The V and J genes are TRBV11-2 and TRBJ2-1; D remains unclear. CDR3 length equals 15 residues. Germline V lookup: CDR1 SGHAT, CDR2 FQNNGV. V was shortened by 1 base and J by 7 bases, with 14 bases between the two germline ends. CDR3 nucleotides: TGTGCCAGCAGCTTAGGCGGAAGACGTAAAAATGAGCAGTTCTTC. It yields the protein CASSLGGRRKNEQFF. The complete variable domain, with remaining parts taken from reference TRBV11-2 and TRBJ2-1, reads EAGVAQSPRYKIIEKRQSVAFWCNPISGHATLYWYQQILGQGPKLLIQFQNNGVVDDSQLPKDRFSAERLKGVDSTLKIQPAKLEDSAVYLCASSLGGRRKNEQFFGPGTRLTVL.

V is TRBV10-3 and J is TRBJ2-5, with a tentative D call TRBD2 (5 bases). Germline CDR1 reads ENHRY; CDR2 reads SYGVKD. V lost 3 bases, J lost 4 bases, and 12 bases lay in between. The CDR3 contains 14 residues. The CDR3 sequence is CAISEHGSGETQYF. The CDR3 DNA follows: TGTGCCATCAGTGAACATGGCAGCGGAGAGACCCAGTACTTC.

The J gene is TRBJ2-2, the V gene TRBV7-6; D is unresolved. Deletions cut 5 bases from V and 10 bases from J, with 11 bases between. In germline, CDR1 is SGHVS, CDR2 FNYEAQ. This CDR3 comprises 12 residues. CDR3 amino acids: CASSRSSEELFF. CDR3 nucleotide sequence: TGTGCCAGCAGCCGTAGTTCCGAGGAGCTGTTTTTT.

This chain links TRBV19 with TRBJ2-7; no clear D. Germline-derived CDR1 and CDR2 are LNHDA and SQIVND (reference sequence). V lost 1 base, J lost 4 bases, and 5 bases lay in between. CDR3 length: 12 residues. The CDR3: CASSIGGYEQYF. DNA of the CDR3: TGTGCCAGTAGTATAGGTGGATACGAGCAGTACTTC.

The rearrangement links TRBV7-6 to TRBJ2-1, with D unresolved. The V and J ends lost 1 base and 0 bases respectively, with 10 bases between them. The CDR3 contains 16 residues. Germline CDR1 and CDR2: SGHVS and FNYEAQ. CDR3 coding DNA: TGTGCCAGCAGCTTAGAGGCCTATAGCTCCTACAATGAGCAGTTCTTC. Amino acid sequence: CASSLEAYSSYNEQFF.

The chain couples TRBV15 to TRBJ2-1, with 7 bases that match TRBD2. Trimming cost V 0 bases and J 6 bases; bases outside gene matches: 11. Per germline, CDR1 LNHNV and CDR2 YYDKDF (reference sequence). The CDR3 length is 17 residues. The CDR3 loop is CATSRDLGLVLSNEQFF. CDR3 DNA: TGTGCCACCAGCAGAGATCTTGGACTAGTTCTTTCCAATGAGCAGTTCTTC. The full variable domain, rest sourced from reference TRBV15 and TRBJ2-1, is DAMVIQNPRYQVTQFGKPVTLSCSQTLNHNVMYWYQQKSSQAPKLLFHYYDKDFNNEADTPDNFQSRRPNTSFCFLDIRSPGLGDTAMYLCATSRDLGLVLSNEQFFGPGTRLTVL.

The rearrangement links TRBV4-1 to TRBJ2-5; the D gene could be TRBD1 or TRBD2 (6 bases each). The CDR3 runs 17 residues. Between the trimmed V and J ends, which lost 6 bases and 5 bases, there was a span of 25 bases. Germline values: CDR1 MGHRA, CDR2 YSYEKL. CDR3: CASRPQVGWGAGETQYF. The DNA of the CDR3 is TGCGCCAGCAGACCACAAGTTGGGTGGGGGGCTGGGGAGACCCAGTACTTC.

The chain joins TRBV10-3 to TRBJ2-3, with 11 bases fitting TRBD2. Looked up from germline, CDR1 is ENHRY and CDR2 is SYGVKD. V lost 6 bases, J lost 3 bases, and 5 bases stayed unmatched. This CDR3 has 15 residues. This CDR3 reads CAIRGGLAETDTQYF. The CDR3 DNA sequence: TGTGCCATCAGGGGGGGACTAGCGGAAACAGATACGCAGTATTTT.

The chain has TRBV5-4 and TRBJ2-7, with D unresolved. Trimming left V 4 bases short and J 4 bases short, with 18 bases between. Germline V gene sequence: CDR1 SGHNT, CDR2 YYREEE (reference sequence). There are 15 residues in the CDR3. The CDR3 DNA is TGTGCCAGCAGCCCCATACCAAGGCCCCTATACGAGCAGTACTTC. It is translated as CASSPIPRPLYEQYF.

The CDR3: CSAQGAYNYGYTF. Here the CDR3 DNA reads TGCAGCGCCCAGGGGGCGTATAACTATGGCTACACCTTC. The chain has TRBV29-1 and TRBJ1-2; TRBD1 matches 8 bases. From germline, CDR1 is SQVTM and CDR2 ANQGSEA. The CDR3 sequence is 13 residues long. Unmatched junction bases numbered 5, after V lost 7 bases and J lost 1 base.

The V gene is TRBV4-1, the J gene TRBJ1-2; D ambiguous. Trimming removed 1 base from V and 1 base from J, with 10 bases in between. In germline, CDR1 is MGHRA, CDR2 YSYEKL. The length of the CDR3 is 15 residues. The CDR3 region is CASSQVGGNNYGYTF. As DNA, the CDR3 is TGCGCCAGCAGCCAAGTTGGAGGAAATAACTATGGCTACACCTTC.